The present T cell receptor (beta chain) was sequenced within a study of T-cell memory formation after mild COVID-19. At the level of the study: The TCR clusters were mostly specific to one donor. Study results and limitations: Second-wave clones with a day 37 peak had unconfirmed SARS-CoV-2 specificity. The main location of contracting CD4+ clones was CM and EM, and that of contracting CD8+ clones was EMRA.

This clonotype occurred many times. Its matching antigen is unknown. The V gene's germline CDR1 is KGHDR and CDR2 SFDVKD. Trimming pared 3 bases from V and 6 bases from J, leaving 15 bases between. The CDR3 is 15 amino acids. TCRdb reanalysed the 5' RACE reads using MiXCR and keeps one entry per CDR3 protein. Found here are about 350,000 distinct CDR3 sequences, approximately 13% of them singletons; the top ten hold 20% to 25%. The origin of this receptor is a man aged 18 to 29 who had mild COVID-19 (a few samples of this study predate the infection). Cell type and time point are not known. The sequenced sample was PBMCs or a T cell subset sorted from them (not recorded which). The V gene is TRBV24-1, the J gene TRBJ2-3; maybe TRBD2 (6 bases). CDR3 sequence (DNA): TGTGCCACCAGTGATGTTGCGGGGCCCGGGGATACGCAGTATTTT. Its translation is CATSDVAGPGDTQYF.